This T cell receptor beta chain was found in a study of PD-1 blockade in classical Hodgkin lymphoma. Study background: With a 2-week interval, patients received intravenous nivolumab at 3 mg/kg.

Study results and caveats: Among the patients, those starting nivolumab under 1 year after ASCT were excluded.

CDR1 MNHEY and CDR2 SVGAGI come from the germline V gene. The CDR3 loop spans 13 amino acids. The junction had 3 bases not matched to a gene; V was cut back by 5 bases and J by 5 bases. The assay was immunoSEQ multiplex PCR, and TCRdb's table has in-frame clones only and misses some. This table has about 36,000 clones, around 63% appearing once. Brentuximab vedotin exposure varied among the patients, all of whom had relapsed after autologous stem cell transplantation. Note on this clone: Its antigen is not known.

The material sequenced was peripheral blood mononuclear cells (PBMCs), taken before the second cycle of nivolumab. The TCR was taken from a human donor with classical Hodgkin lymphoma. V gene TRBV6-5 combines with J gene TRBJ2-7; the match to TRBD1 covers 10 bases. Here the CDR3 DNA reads TGTGCCAGCAGTCGGGACAGGGGCCACGAGCAGTACTTC. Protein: CASSRDRGHEQYF.